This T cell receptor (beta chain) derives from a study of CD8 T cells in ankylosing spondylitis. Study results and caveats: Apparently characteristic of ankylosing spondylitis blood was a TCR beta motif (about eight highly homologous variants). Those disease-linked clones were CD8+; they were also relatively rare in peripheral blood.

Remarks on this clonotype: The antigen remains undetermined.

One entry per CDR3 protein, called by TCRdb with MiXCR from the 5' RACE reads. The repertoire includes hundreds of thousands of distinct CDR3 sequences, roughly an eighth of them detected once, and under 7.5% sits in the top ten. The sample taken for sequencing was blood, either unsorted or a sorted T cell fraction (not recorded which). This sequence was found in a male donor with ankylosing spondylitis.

This CDR3 is CASSLVYEETDSPGELFF. In nucleotides, the CDR3 is TGTGCCAGCAGCTTAGTCTACGAGGAAACCGATAGTCCCGGGGAGCTGTTTTTT. The V and J genes are TRBV11-2 and TRBJ2-2; D is ambiguous. V was shortened by 1 base and J by 6 bases, with 21 bases between the two germline ends. The length of the CDR3 is 18 residues. Germline-derived CDR1 and CDR2 are SGHAT and FQNNGV.